The T cell receptor (beta chain) described here comes from a study of CD8+CD57+ T cells in acquired aplastic anemia. Study information: DNA recovered from sorted CD4+ and CD8+ cells had a mean of approximately 3.4 ug.

The study's findings and limits: Comparison of patients with controls identified nearly 30 shared CD8+ CDR3 sequences.

TCR beta VDJ combinations and CDR3 sequences were profiled from genomic DNA. TCRdb redid the calling of the reads with MiXCR, one entry per CDR3 protein. The sample holds 33,000 or so distinct CDR3 sequences, around 76% seen once. Points on this clonotype: Its antigen is not identified.

V was pared by 2 bases and J by 0 bases, with 8 bases between. CDR3 length: 15 residues. Per germline, CDR1 WSHSY and CDR2 SAAADI. J is TRBJ1-3 and V is TRBV10-2; D unclear. The source of this sequence is a human donor in good health, serving as a control. Input material: sorted CD4+, CD8+, or CD8+CD57+ T cells (not recorded which) from PBMCs. CDR3 amino acids: CASSEGTRSGNTIYF. CDR3 bases: TGCGCCAGCAGTGAGGGAACTCGCTCTGGAAACACCATATATTTT.